These 25 T cell receptor beta chains originate from one sample sequenced in a study of cytomegalovirus exposure and HLA in healthy donors. Researchers ran the PCR with 60 Vbeta and 13 Jbeta primers. Measured with immunoSEQ multiplex PCR; TCRdb has only the in-frame clones, and not every one. This sample has under 200,000 clones, with over 60% found just once. The sequencing input was PBMCs. Receptor source: a woman aged 50 to 60 in good health and CMV-seronegative.

The V and J genes are TRBV11-2 and TRBJ2-3; 7 bases line up with TRBD2. V gave up 1 base and J gave up 3 bases; unmatched junction bases: 4. CDR3 length: 15 residues. Germline-derived CDR1 and CDR2 are SGHAT and FQNNGV. This chain's CDR3 is CASSLGEGETDTQYF. CDR3 sequence (DNA): TGTGCCAGCAGCTTAGGGGAGGGTGAGACAGATACGCAGTATTTT.

Worth noting for this clone: A read error may produce the germline difference seen at one junction end. This chain connects TRBV10-1 to TRBJ2-2; tentative D call: TRBD2 (6 bases). This CDR3 spans 15 amino acids. Germline V gives CDR1 WNHNN, CDR2 SYGVQD (reference sequence). CDR3 sequence: CANSALRGNTGELFF. CDR3 nucleotide sequence: TGCGCCAACAGTGCCTTGCGGGGGAACACCGGGGAGCTGTTTTTT.

The chain has TRBV5-1 and TRBJ2-3; TRBD1 agrees at 9 bases. The CDR3 length is 12 residues. Germline V gene lookup returns CDR1 SGHRS and CDR2 YFSETQ. V shed 4 bases, J shed 9 bases, and the junction held 3 bases outside the gene matches. The CDR3 region is CASSLDRGTQYF. For the CDR3, the DNA is TGCGCCAGCAGCCTGGACAGGGGCACGCAGTATTTT.

The chain couples TRBV15 to TRBJ2-7, with 7 positions matching TRBD1. J was trimmed by 3 bases and V by 0 bases; bases with no gene match: 2. The CDR3 runs 14 residues. Germline-derived CDR1 and CDR2 are LNHNV and YYDKDF (reference sequence). CDR3 loop: CATSRDWDSYEQYF. Here the CDR3 DNA reads TGTGCCACCAGCAGAGATTGGGACAGCTACGAGCAGTACTTC.

V and J are TRBV28 and TRBJ1-1; D perhaps matches TRBD1 (5 bases). Germline V gives CDR1 MDHEN, CDR2 SYDVKM. Trimming took 3 bases from V and 10 from J, leaving 9 bases between them. The CDR3 is made up of 11 amino acids. Here the CDR3 DNA reads TGTGCCAGCAGTTTCAGAAGGGGAGCTTTCTTT. This translates into CASSFRRGAFF.

V is TRBV5-8 and J is TRBJ2-4; 11 bases line up with TRBD1. This CDR3 region has 17 residues. The V and J ends lost 0 bases and 5 bases, in that order; junction bases with no gene match: 7. CDR1 and CDR2 from the germline V gene are SGHTS and YDEGEE. The CDR3 reads CASSLGWDRGFENIQYF. As DNA, the CDR3 is TGTGCCAGCAGCTTGGGTTGGGACAGGGGGTTTGAAAACATTCAGTACTTC. Full variable domain (rest looked up from reference TRBV5-8 and TRBJ2-4): EAGVTQSPTHLIKTRGQQATLRCSPISGHTSVYWYQQALGLGLQFLLWYDEGEERNRGNFPPRFSGRQFPNYSSELNVNALELEDSALYLCASSLGWDRGFENIQYFGAGTRLSVL.

The V and J genes are TRBV28 and TRBJ1-2, with D tentatively TRBD1 (6 bases). Germline CDR1 reads MDHEN; CDR2 reads SYDVKM. Between the trimmed V and J ends, which lost 6 bases and 0 bases, there was a span of 17 bases. CDR3 size: 16 residues. Written as DNA, the CDR3 is TGTGCCAGCAGCGAGGGGGGGCGCCCAGCTAACTATGGCTACACCTTC. It codes for CASSEGGRPANYGYTF.

This chain joins TRBV19 and TRBJ1-5, with a possible D match to TRBD1 (5 bases). Per the germline V gene, CDR1 is LNHDA and CDR2 is SQIVND (reference sequence). Trimming took off 3 bases at V and 7 bases at J, with 13 bases between the two ends. The CDR3 sequence is 14 residues long. DNA for the CDR3: TGTGCCAGTAGTATGCGGGACCCGAGGCAGCCCCAGCATTTT. As protein: CASSMRDPRQPQHF.

The chain employs TRBV2 and TRBJ2-3, with TRBD2 matching over 9 bases. The CDR3 consists of 15 residues. Unmatched junction bases numbered 6, after V lost 4 bases and J lost 4 bases. Germline CDR1 reads SNHLY; CDR2 reads FYNNEI. The DNA for the CDR3 is TGTGCCAGCAGTGCTAGCGGGGTTTATGCAGATACGCAGTATTTT. Translating gives CASSASGVYADTQYF.

Turning to this clone: The same CDR3 arises from other DNA sequences in this sample as well. The genes are TRBV4-2 and TRBJ1-5; D gene ambiguous. The V gene's germline CDR1 is LGHNA and CDR2 YNFKEQ. Trimming left V 0 bases short and J 7 bases short, with 7 bases between. The CDR3 totals 13 residues. CDR3 in DNA: TGTGCCAGCAGCCAAGACGGCGGGCAGCCCCAGCATTTT. This gives the protein CASSQDGGQPQHF.

In this sample, this clone turned up a few times. V usage is TRBV7-8 and J usage is TRBJ2-2; D perhaps matches TRBD1 (6 bases). CDR3 length: 15 amino acids. CDR1 is SGHVS and CDR2 is FQNEAQ in the germline V gene. The V gene lost 6 bases and the J gene lost 1 base, with 12 bases spanning the gap. CDR3 bases: TGTGCCAGCAGACCCGGGACAATGAACACCGGGGAGCTGTTTTTT. Its translation: CASRPGTMNTGELFF.

This chain joins TRBV5-1 and TRBJ1-2; 7 nucleotides match TRBD1. This CDR3 has 14 residues. With 3 bases clipped from V and 2 bases from J, the junction kept 4 bases outside the gene matches. CDR1 is SGHRS, CDR2 YFSETQ, per germline. In DNA form, the CDR3 reads TGCGCCAGCAGCTCAACGACAGGGAACTATGGCTACACCTTC. It is translated as CASSSTTGNYGYTF.

The chain couples TRBV28 to TRBJ2-1; the D gene is possibly TRBD2 (5 bases). Per the germline V gene, CDR1 is MDHEN and CDR2 is SYDVKM. V was trimmed by 5 bases and J by 3 bases, leaving 8 bases between them. This CDR3 region has 13 residues. This CDR3 reads CASSNRDYNEQFF. The CDR3 nucleotides are TGTGCCAGCAGTAACCGGGACTACAATGAGCAGTTCTTC. Full variable domain (missing parts from reference TRBV28 and TRBJ2-1): DVKVTQSSRYLVKRTGEKVFLECVQDMDHENMFWYRQDPGLGLRLIYFSYDVKMKEKGDIPEGYSVSREKKERFSLILESASTNQTSMYLCASSNRDYNEQFFGPGTRLTVL.

The CDR3 coding sequence is TGTGCCAGCAGCACCCAACCGACAGCGCAAGAGACCCAGTACTTC. It encodes CASSTQPTAQETQYF. V is TRBV5-5 and J is TRBJ2-5; possibly TRBD1 for D (5 bases). CDR3 length equals 15 residues. CDR1 and CDR2 (germline): SGHKS, YYEKEE (reference sequence). Trimming took off 4 bases at V and 2 bases at J, with 15 bases between the two ends.

The chain combines TRBV19 with TRBJ2-1, with D tentatively TRBD1 (6 bases). The germline V gene has CDR1 LNHDA and CDR2 SQIVND (reference sequence). There are 16 residues in the CDR3. Trimming removed 5 bases from V and 0 bases from J, with 14 bases in between. This chain's CDR3 is CASSALTGSSYNEQFF. Written as DNA, the CDR3 is TGTGCCAGTAGTGCCCTAACAGGGAGCTCCTACAATGAGCAGTTCTTC.

This sequence joins TRBV2 and TRBJ2-1; weak D call: TRBD2 (6 bases). The germline V gene encodes CDR1 SNHLY and CDR2 FYNNEI. This CDR3 contains 13 residues. V lost 6 bases and J 10 bases, leaving 16 bases between the germline ends. The CDR3 is CASSDGLHREQFF. The CDR3, as DNA: TGTGCCAGCAGCGACGGACTACACAGGGAGCAGTTCTTC.

Here the CDR3 DNA reads TGTGCCAGCAGCGTACACGGGGGACAGCCCTACGAGCAGTACTTC. It codes for CASSVHGGQPYEQYF. The rearrangement links TRBV9 to TRBJ2-7; perhaps TRBD1 as D (7 bases). Germline lookup yields CDR1 SGDLS and CDR2 YYNGEE. This CDR3 contains 15 residues. Trimming shortened V by 1 base and J by 2 bases, and 13 bases separated the two germline ends.

The chain links TRBV11-2 to TRBJ2-3; no clear D gene. This CDR3 is built from 12 residues. The V gene's germline CDR1 is SGHAT and CDR2 FQNNGV. V lost 6 bases and J lost 4, with 8 bases in between. The chain's CDR3 is CASRLGADTQYF. As DNA, the CDR3 is TGTGCCAGCAGGCTCGGAGCAGATACGCAGTATTTT.

V is TRBV7-9 and J is TRBJ2-1, with TRBD2 identical over 11 bases. This CDR3 is 16 amino acids long. From germline, CDR1 is SEHNR and CDR2 FQNEAQ (reference sequence). The V segment lost 4 bases and the J segment 9 bases; nucleotides outside the gene matches: 11. The CDR3 here is CASSSAGSGGAGEQFF. The CDR3 DNA reads TGTGCCAGCAGCTCGGCGGGTAGCGGGGGGGCGGGTGAGCAGTTCTTC.

The chain uses TRBV9 and TRBJ2-7; D is perhaps TRBD1 (5 bases). V was pared by 2 bases and J by 2 bases, with 14 bases between. Per the germline V gene, CDR1 is SGDLS and CDR2 is YYNGEE. The CDR3 sequence is 15 residues long. The CDR3 spells CASSVTAQAAYEQYF. CDR3 bases: TGTGCCAGCAGCGTCACCGCACAGGCCGCCTACGAGCAGTACTTC.

As regards this clone: Other DNA sequences in this specimen translate into the identical CDR3. J is TRBJ1-1 and V is TRBV5-1; no clear D gene. V lost 0 bases to trimming and J lost 5 bases, with 8 bases between them. Germline V lookup: CDR1 SGHRS, CDR2 YFSETQ. The CDR3 is 13 residues long. The CDR3 DNA reads as TGCGCCAGCAGCTTGGGGGGAGGGACTGAAGCTTTCTTT. Its protein product is CASSLGGGTEAFF. Combining the CDR3 with reference TRBV5-1 and TRBJ1-1 gives the whole variable domain KAGVTQTPRYLIKTRGQQVTLSCSPISGHRSVSWYQQTPGQGLQFLFEYFSETQRNKGNFPGRFSGRQFSNSRSEMNVSTLELGDSALYLCASSLGGGTEAFFGQGTRLTVV.

This clone was seen just once. The CDR3 bases are TGTGCCACCGCCAACGAGTTAATGAACACTGAAGCTTTCTTT. It yields the protein CATANELMNTEAFF. The V call is TRBV28, the J call TRBJ1-1; D is unclear. Germline CDR1 MDHEN, CDR2 SYDVKM. The CDR3 extends over 14 amino acids. The V and J ends lost 10 bases and 0 bases respectively, with 15 bases between them.

The CDR3 DNA is TGTGCCAGGCTCGGACTAGCGCACACAGATACGCAGTATTTT. Protein product: CARLGLAHTDTQYF. V and J are TRBV7-3 and TRBJ2-3, with 9 bases lining up with TRBD2. The CDR3 has 14 residues. The germline V gene has CDR1 SGHTA and CDR2 FQGTGA. V lost 9 bases to trimming and J lost 2 bases; unmatched junction nucleotides: 6.

The chain joins TRBV27 to TRBJ2-7; 12 bases align to TRBD2. Trimming cost V 4 bases and J 5 bases; bases outside gene matches: 6. Germline V CDR1 and CDR2: MNHEY, SMNVEV (reference sequence). The CDR3 consists of 15 residues. CDR3 amino acids: CASSSQTSGSDEQYF. CDR3 coding DNA: TGTGCCAGCAGTTCCCAGACTAGCGGGAGCGACGAGCAGTACTTC.

This chain joins TRBV4-1 and TRBJ2-7; 10 bases are shared with TRBD1. Looked up from germline, CDR1 is MGHRA and CDR2 is YSYEKL. V was pared by 2 bases and J by 2 bases, with 3 bases of the junction left unmatched. The CDR3 runs 15 residues. The CDR3 sequence is CASSQRGTGAYEQYF. The CDR3 DNA follows: TGCGCCAGCAGCCAACGAGGGACAGGGGCCTACGAGCAGTACTTC.